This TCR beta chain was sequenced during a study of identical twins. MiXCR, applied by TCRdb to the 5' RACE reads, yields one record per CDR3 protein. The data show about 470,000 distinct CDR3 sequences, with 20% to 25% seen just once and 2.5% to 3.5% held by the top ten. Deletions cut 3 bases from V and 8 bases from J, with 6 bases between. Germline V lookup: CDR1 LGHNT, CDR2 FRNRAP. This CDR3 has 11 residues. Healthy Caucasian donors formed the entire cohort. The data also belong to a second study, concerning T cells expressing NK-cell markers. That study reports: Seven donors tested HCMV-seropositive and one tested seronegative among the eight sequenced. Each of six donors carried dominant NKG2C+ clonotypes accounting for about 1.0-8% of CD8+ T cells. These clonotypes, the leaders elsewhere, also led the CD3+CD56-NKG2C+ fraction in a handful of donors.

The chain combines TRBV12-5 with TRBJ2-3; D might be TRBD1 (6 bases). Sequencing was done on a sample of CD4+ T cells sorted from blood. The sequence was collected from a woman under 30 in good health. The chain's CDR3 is CASGLQGTQYF. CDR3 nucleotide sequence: TGTGCTAGTGGTTTACAGGGTACGCAGTATTTT.